This section outlines one T cell receptor (beta chain) sequence together with its context. In the study's own analysis: Scientists estimated how many nucleated cells there were by amplifying reference gene primers. Here immunoSEQ multiplex PCR was the method, and the copy in TCRdb shows in-frame clones only, minus some. That table gives V, J and clone size, and the DNA gave D and trimming. The sample records some 170,000 clones, roughly three quarters being singletons. The entry originates in a study of blood T cell repertoires in COVID-19. Study-wide background: The study drew acute and convalescent COVID-19 samples from the United States, Italy and Spain.

J gave up 0 bases and V 6 bases, and 7 bases lay outside the gene matches. Germline V lookup: CDR1 SEHNR, CDR2 FQNEAQ (reference sequence). The CDR3 loop spans 15 amino acids. The gene calls are TRBV7-9 and TRBJ1-1, with 7 bases matching TRBD1. The sequenced material came from peripheral blood. The sequence was collected from a woman aged 45-60 years with active or convalescent COVID-19. In DNA form, the CDR3 reads TGTGCCAGCAGACTCATACAGGGGATGAACACTGAAGCTTTCTTT. Its protein product is CASRLIQGMNTEAFF.